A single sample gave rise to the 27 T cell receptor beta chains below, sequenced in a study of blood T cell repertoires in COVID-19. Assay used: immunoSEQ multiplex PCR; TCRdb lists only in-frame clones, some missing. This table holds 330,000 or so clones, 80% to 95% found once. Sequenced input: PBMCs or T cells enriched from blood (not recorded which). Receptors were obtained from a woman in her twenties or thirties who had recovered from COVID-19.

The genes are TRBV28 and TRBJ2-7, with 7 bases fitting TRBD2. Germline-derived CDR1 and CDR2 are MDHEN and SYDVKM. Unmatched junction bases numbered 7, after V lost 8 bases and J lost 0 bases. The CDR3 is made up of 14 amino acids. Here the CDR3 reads CASCREVRSYEQYF. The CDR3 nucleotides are TGTGCCAGCTGCCGGGAGGTTCGCTCCTACGAGCAGTACTTC.

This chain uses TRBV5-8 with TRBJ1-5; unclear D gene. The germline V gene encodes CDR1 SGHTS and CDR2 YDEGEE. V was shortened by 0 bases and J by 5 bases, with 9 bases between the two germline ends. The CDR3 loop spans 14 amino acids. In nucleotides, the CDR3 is TGTGCCAGCAGCTTGGAGGCAGGATATCAGCCCCAGCATTTT. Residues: CASSLEAGYQPQHF.

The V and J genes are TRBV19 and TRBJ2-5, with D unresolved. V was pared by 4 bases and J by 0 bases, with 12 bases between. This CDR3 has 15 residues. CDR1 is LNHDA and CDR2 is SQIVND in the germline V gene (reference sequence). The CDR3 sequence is CASSRGAANQETQYF. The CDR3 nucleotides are TGTGCCAGTAGTAGAGGCGCGGCGAACCAAGAGACCCAGTACTTC.

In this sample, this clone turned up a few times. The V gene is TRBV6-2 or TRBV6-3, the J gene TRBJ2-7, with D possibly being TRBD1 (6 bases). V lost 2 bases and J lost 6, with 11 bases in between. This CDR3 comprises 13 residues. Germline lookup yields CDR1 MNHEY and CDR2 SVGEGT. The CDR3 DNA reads TGTGCCAGCAGTTACCAGGGGTCGGGCGAGCAGTACTTC. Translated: CASSYQGSGEQYF.

The CDR3 is CASSLLSSGNYEQYF. For the CDR3, the DNA is TGTGCCAGCAGCTTATTGTCTAGCGGGAACTACGAGCAGTACTTC. The chain carries TRBV7-8 and TRBJ2-7; 9 bases fit TRBD2. Germline V gives CDR1 SGHVS, CDR2 FQNEAQ. The J segment lost 3 bases and the V segment lost 2 bases, leaving 5 bases of the junction unmatched. The length of the CDR3 is 15 residues.

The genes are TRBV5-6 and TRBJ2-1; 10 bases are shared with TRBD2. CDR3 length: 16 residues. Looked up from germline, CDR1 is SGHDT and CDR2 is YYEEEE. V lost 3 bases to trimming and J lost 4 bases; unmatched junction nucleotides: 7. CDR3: CASSYRTSGSYNEQFF. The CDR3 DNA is TGTGCCAGCAGCTATAGGACTAGCGGTAGTTACAATGAGCAGTTCTTC.

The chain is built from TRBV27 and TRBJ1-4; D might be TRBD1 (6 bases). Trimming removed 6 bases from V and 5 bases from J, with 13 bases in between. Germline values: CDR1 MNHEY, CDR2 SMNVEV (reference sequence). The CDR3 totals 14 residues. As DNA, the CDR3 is TGTGCCAGCAGACGCAGCGGGGGCAATGAAAAACTGTTTTTT. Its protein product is CASRRSGGNEKLFF.

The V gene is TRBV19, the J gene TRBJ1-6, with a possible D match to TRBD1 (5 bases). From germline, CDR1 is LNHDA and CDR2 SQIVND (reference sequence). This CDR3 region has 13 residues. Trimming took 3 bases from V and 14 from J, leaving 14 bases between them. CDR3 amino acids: CASSMVQVDTLHF. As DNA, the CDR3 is TGTGCCAGTAGTATGGTACAGGTCGACACCCTCCACTTT.

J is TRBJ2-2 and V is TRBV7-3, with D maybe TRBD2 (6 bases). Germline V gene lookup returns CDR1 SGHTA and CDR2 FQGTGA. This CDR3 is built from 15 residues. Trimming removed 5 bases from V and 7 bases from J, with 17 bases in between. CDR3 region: CASSPVGGVGGELFF. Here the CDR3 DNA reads TGTGCCAGCAGCCCCGTTGGAGGGGTCGGCGGGGAGCTGTTTTTT.

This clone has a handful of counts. In DNA form, the CDR3 reads TGTGCCAGCAAGTTAGCGGGAGGGACCGGGGAGCTGTTTTTT. Residues: CASKLAGGTGELFF. The V call is TRBV7-9, the J call TRBJ2-2; 11 positions agree with TRBD2. Germline V gene data show CDR1 as SEHNR and CDR2 as FQNEAQ (reference sequence). The V gene end was trimmed by 7 bases and the J gene end by 5 bases; junction bases not matched to a gene: 3. This CDR3 contains 14 residues.

The DNA of the CDR3 is TGTGCCAGCAGTTTACCTAGGGGAATGAACACTGAAGCTTTCTTT. As protein: CASSLPRGMNTEAFF. The J gene is TRBJ1-1, the V gene TRBV28; a possible D gene is TRBD1 (5 bases). CDR3 length equals 15 residues. Germline CDR1 reads MDHEN; CDR2 reads SYDVKM. Trimming took 2 bases from V and 0 from J, leaving 10 bases between them.

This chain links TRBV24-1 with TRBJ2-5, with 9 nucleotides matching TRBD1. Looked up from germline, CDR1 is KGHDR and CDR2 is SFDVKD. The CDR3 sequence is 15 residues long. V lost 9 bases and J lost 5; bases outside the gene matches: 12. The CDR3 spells CATGQGQGGRETQYF. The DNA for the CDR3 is TGTGCCACCGGCCAGGGACAGGGAGGCCGGGAGACCCAGTACTTC.

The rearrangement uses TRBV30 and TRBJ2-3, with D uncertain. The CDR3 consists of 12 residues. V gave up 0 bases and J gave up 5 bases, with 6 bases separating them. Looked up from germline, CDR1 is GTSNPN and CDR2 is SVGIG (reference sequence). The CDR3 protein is CAWSVSGDTQYF. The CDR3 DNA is TGTGCCTGGAGTGTTTCGGGAGATACGCAGTATTTT.

The CDR3 loop reads CASSATGGGNYGYTF. As DNA, the CDR3 is TGCGCCAGCAGCGCTACAGGGGGCGGAAACTATGGCTACACCTTC. This chain links TRBV5-1 with TRBJ1-2; TRBD1 matches 9 bases. Germline trimming cut 4 bases from V and 2 bases from J; bases unmatched to any gene: 6. In germline, CDR1 is SGHRS, CDR2 YFSETQ. This CDR3 comprises 15 residues.

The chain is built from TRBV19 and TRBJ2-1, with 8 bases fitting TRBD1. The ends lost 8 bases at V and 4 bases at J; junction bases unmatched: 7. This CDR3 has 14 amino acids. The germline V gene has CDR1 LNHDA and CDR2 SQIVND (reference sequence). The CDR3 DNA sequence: TGTGCCAGTTCCGACAGGGGTCGGTACAATGAGCAGTTCTTC. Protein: CASSDRGRYNEQFF.

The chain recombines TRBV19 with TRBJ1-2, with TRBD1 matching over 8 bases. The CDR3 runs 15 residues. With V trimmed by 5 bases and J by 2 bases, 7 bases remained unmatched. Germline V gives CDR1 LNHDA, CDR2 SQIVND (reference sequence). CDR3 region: CASSPGTGRNYGYTF. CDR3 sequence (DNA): TGTGCCAGTAGTCCAGGGACAGGTCGAAACTATGGCTACACCTTC.

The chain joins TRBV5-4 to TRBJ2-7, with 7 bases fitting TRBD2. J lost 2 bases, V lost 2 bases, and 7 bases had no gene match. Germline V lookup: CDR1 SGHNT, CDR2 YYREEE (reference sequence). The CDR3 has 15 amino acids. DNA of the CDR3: TGTGCCAGCAGCTTTGGGGGGGAAATCACCTACGAGCAGTACTTC. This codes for CASSFGGEITYEQYF.

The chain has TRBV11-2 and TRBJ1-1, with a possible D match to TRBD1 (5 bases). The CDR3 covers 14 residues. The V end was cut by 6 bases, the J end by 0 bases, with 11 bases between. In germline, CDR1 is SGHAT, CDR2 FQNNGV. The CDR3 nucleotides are TGTGCCAGCAGGGTATTGGGGCTGAACACTGAAGCTTTCTTT. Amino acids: CASRVLGLNTEAFF.

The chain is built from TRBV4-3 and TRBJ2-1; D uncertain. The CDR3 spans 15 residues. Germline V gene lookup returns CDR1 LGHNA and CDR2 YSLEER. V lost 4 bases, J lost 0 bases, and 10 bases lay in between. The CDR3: CASSRQAGSYNEQFF. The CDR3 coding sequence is TGCGCCAGCAGCCGGCAGGCTGGCTCCTACAATGAGCAGTTCTTC.

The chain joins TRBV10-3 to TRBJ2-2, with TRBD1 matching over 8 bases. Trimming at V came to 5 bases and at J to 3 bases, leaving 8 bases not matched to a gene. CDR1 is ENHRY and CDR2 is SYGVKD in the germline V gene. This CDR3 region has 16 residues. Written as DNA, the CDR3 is TGTGCCATCAGTCAAACGGACAGGGAGGACACCGGGGAGCTGTTTTTT. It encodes CAISQTDREDTGELFF.

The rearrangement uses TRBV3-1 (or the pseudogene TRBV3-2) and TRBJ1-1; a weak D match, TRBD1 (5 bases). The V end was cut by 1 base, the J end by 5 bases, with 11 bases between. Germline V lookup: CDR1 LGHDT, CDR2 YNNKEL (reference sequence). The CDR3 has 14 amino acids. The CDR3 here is CASSQGQKSTEAFF. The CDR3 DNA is TGTGCCAGCAGCCAAGGACAGAAGTCAACTGAAGCTTTCTTT.

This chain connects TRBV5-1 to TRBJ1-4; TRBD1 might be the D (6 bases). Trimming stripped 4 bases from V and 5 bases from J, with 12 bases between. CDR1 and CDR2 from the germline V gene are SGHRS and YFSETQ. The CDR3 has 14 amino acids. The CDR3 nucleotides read TGCGCCAGCAGCGAAGGACAGATCAATGAAAAACTGTTTTTT. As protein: CASSEGQINEKLFF.

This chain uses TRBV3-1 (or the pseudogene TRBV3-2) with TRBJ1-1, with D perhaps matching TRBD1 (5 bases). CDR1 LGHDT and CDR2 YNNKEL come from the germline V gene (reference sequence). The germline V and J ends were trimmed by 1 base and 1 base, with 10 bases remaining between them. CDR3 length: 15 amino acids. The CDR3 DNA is TGTGCCAGCAGCCAAGTGTGGGGGGGGAACACTGAAGCTTTCTTT. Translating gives CASSQVWGGNTEAFF.

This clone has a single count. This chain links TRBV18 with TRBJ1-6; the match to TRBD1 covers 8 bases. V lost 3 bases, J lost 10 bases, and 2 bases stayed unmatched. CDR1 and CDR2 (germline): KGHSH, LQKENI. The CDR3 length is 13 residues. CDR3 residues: CASSPDRGSPLHF. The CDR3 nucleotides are TGTGCCAGCTCACCCGACAGGGGCTCACCCCTCCACTTT.

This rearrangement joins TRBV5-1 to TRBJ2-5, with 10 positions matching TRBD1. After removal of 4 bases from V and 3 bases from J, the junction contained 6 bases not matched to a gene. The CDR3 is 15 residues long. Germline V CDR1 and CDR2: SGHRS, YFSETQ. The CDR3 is CASSLPGTGEETQYF. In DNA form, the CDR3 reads TGCGCCAGCAGCCTGCCGGGGACAGGGGAAGAGACCCAGTACTTC. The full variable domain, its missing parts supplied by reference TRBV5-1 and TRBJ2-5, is KAGVTQTPRYLIKTRGQQVTLSCSPISGHRSVSWYQQTPGQGLQFLFEYFSETQRNKGNFPGRFSGRQFSNSRSEMNVSTLELGDSALYLCASSLPGTGEETQYFGPGTRLLVL.

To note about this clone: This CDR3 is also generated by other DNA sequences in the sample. As DNA, the CDR3 is TGTGCCAGCAGTCCGGGACACTCCTACGAGCAGTACTTC. It codes for CASSPGHSYEQYF. The chain is built from TRBV7-2 and TRBJ2-7, with D perhaps TRBD1 (6 bases). The CDR3 sequence is 13 residues long. V was trimmed by 6 bases and J by 0 bases, leaving 9 bases between them. Per the germline V gene, CDR1 is SGHTA and CDR2 is FQGNSA.

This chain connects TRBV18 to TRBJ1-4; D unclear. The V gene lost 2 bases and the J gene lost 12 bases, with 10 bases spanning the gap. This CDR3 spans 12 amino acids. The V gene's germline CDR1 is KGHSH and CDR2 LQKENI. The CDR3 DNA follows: TGTGCCAGCTCACCAGAAAGCGCCGAACTGTTTTTT. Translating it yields CASSPESAELFF.